Ten or more counts support the clone carrying this TCR beta chain. This sample is drawn from a study of regulatory T cells in long-lasting Graves disease. There are 15 residues in the CDR3. Germline CDR1 is GTSNPN and CDR2 is SVGIG (reference sequence). V lost 0 bases and J lost 8, with 16 bases in between. Construction of TCR beta libraries relied on iRepertoire HTBI primers and on Arm-PCR targeting CDR3 regions. One entry per CDR3 protein, called by TCRdb with MiXCR from the multiplex PCR reads. The sample contains roughly 380,000 distinct CDR3 sequences, about 16% of which appear only once. Time point denoted: newly diagnosed GD, antithyroid drugs for less than 3 months. PBMC-extracted RNA yielded the TCR library.

The V call is TRBV30, the J call TRBJ1-4, with a possible D match to TRBD1 (6 bases). This material consisted of peripheral blood mononuclear cells (PBMCs), taken at new diagnosis, from a patient treated with antithyroid drugs. This TCR was recovered from a female donor with Graves disease. In DNA, the CDR3 is TGTGCCTGGAGTGTTTTTCACAGGGCGGGCGAAAAACTGTTTTTT. Amino acids: CAWSVFHRAGEKLFF.